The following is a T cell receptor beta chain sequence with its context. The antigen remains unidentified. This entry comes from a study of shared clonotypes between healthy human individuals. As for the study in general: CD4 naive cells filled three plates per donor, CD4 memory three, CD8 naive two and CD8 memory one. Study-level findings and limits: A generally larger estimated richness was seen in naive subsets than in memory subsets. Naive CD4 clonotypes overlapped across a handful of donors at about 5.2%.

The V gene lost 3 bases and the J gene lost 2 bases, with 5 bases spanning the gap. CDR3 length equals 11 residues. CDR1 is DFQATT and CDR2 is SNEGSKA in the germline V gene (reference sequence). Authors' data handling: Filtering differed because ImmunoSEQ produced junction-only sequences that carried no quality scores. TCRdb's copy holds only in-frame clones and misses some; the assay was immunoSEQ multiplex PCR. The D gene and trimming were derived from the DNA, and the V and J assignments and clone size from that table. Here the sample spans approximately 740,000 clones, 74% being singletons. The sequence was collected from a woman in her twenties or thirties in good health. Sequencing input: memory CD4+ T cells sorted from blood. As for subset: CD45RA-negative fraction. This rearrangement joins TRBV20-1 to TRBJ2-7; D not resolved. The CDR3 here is CSASSAYEQYF. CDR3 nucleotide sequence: TGCAGTGCTAGCTCGGCCTACGAGCAGTACTTC.